This entry features one TCR beta chain sequence. Its specificity is not known. This CDR3 is 13 amino acids long. Trimming cost V 8 bases and J 4 bases; bases outside gene matches: 7. The germline V gene encodes CDR1 WSHSY and CDR2 SAAADI. These data belong to a study of OX40 agonist ivuxolimab in advanced cancers. Across the study: Under the entry rules, prior anti-PD-1, anti-PD-L1 or anti-CTLA-4 therapy was allowed, and roughly 39% had some.

The protocol was immunoSEQ multiplex PCR, while the TCRdb copy is restricted to in-frame clones and leaves out a portion. The table includes some 61,000 clones, roughly 80% detected once. Overall study findings and caveats: Nonresponders included some who also had low normalized T-cell clonal expansion.

This TCR derives from an adult with an advanced solid tumor such as melanoma, head and neck, liver or kidney cancer. The rearrangement uses TRBV10-2 and TRBJ2-5; the match to TRBD1 covers 7 bases. This material consisted of CD4+ or CD8+ T cells sorted from blood, taken in a trial of the OX40 agonist ivuxolimab. The CDR3 loop is CASRGQALETQYF. CDR3 DNA: TGCGCCAGCCGCGGACAGGCCCTAGAGACCCAGTACTTC.